This is a list of T cell receptor beta chains from one sample in a study of T cell responses to AZD1222 COVID-19 vaccine. Generated by immunoSEQ multiplex PCR, the TCRdb table keeps only in-frame clones and is missing some. Of roughly 140,000 clones detected, roughly 89% appear once; the ten largest clones hold 5%. This specimen was peripheral blood, taken on day 0 of AZD1222 vaccination. These receptors were obtained from an adult in good health. CDR3s leave out the opening cysteine and the closing phenylalanine or tryptophan.

TRBJ2-7,TRBV28,ASSPAGTGRDSLPDEQY
TRBJ2-7,TRBV6-2/TRBV6-3,ASSYPDRIHEQY
TRBJ2-7,TRBV6-5,ASRRDYLSYEQY
TRBJ2-1,TRBV6-2/TRBV6-3,ASSYYLSPSGGSEF
TRBJ2-2,TRBV30,AWSVITGELF
TRBJ2-1,TRBV6-2/TRBV6-3,ASSRAFWNEQF
TRBJ2-3,TRBV5-6,ASSHYSGRPFGTQY
TRBJ2-1,TRBV28,ASSLWGTSGNYEQF
TRBJ1-6,TRBV5-6,ASSLLDGIYNSPLH
TRBJ1-1,TRBV28,ASGFWGANTEAF
TRBJ1-5,TRBV19,ASLPEPQH
TRBJ1-1,TRBV28,ASSLQGAGSTEAF
TRBJ2-7,TRBV28,ASSLRGLGRWEQY
TRBJ2-7,TRBV10-2,ASSWEGYEQY
TRBJ2-3,TRBV19,ACGETQY
TRBJ1-1,TRBV7-9,ASSYEYTEAF
TRBJ2-7,TRBV7-2,ASSLVWGQNEQY